A single sample gave rise to the 13 T cell receptor beta chains below, sequenced in a study of T cell clones after liver transplantation. Sequencing used immunoSEQ multiplex PCR; TCRdb keeps in-frame clones, though not all of them. The table includes about 47,000 clones, about 86% detected once. The starting material was CD8+ T cells from blood, obtained 12 months after liver transplant. These receptors all come from a human patient who received a liver transplant. Some T cells may be supplied by the graft donor.

J is TRBJ2-5 and V is TRBV2; 9 bases agree with TRBD2. The CDR3 has 15 residues. Germline trimming cut 3 bases from V and 6 bases from J; bases unmatched to any gene: 8. Germline lookup yields CDR1 SNHLY and CDR2 FYNNEI. In DNA form, the CDR3 reads TGTGCCAGCAGTGATGGGCGGGAGGGGGAAAAGACCCAGTACTTC. Residues: CASSDGREGEKTQYF.

This clone was picked up a small number of times. The chain has TRBV5-1 and TRBJ2-7; the D is unclear. Per the germline V gene, CDR1 is SGHRS and CDR2 is YFSETQ. Trimming pared 0 bases from V and 6 bases from J, leaving 10 bases between. The CDR3 length is 13 residues. CDR3 region: CASSLEGPGEQYF. DNA of the CDR3: TGCGCCAGCAGCTTGGAAGGGCCCGGCGAGCAGTACTTC.

This sequence joins TRBV29-1 and TRBJ2-1; 7 bases are a match to TRBD1. V trimming: 0 bases; J trimming: 5 bases; junction bases outside the gene matches: 7. The CDR3 is 15 amino acids. Germline V gene lookup returns CDR1 SQVTM and CDR2 ANQGSEA. CDR3 protein: CSVEDRGRPDNEQFF. CDR3 DNA: TGCAGCGTTGAAGATAGGGGGCGCCCCGACAATGAGCAGTTCTTC.

The rearrangement links TRBV29-1 to TRBJ2-7, with D possibly being TRBD2 (6 bases). The CDR3 runs 15 residues. Germline CDR1 is SQVTM and CDR2 is ANQGSEA. Trimming took 0 bases from V and 2 from J, leaving 14 bases between them. The CDR3 spells CSVEDPSGVPYEQYF. In nucleotides, the CDR3 is TGCAGCGTTGAAGATCCGTCGGGGGTCCCCTACGAGCAGTACTTC.

The CDR3 loop reads CASSKPAGVTDTQYF. The CDR3 nucleotides read TGTGCCAGCAGTAAGCCGGCAGGGGTCACAGATACGCAGTATTTT. V and J are TRBV6-5 and TRBJ2-3, with a weak D call TRBD1 (6 bases). The CDR3 contains 15 residues. Trimming removed 5 bases from V and 2 bases from J, with 14 bases in between. The germline gives CDR1 MNHEY, CDR2 SVGAGI.

The gene calls are TRBV7-2 and TRBJ2-1; D possibly corresponds to TRBD2 (5 bases). Trimming took off 2 bases at V and 3 bases at J, with 11 bases between the two ends. Per germline, CDR1 SGHTA and CDR2 FQGNSA. The CDR3 contains 15 residues. The CDR3 loop is CASSLRGPYYNEQFF. CDR3 bases: TGTGCCAGCAGCTTAAGAGGGCCCTACTACAATGAGCAGTTCTTC.

The V gene is TRBV28, the J gene TRBJ2-4; tentative D call: TRBD1 (6 bases). Per germline, CDR1 MDHEN and CDR2 SYDVKM. The CDR3 consists of 14 residues. Trimming cost V 5 bases and J 3 bases, with 11 bases left between them. The CDR3 DNA is TGTGCCAGCAGTCCAGGGGATGGCAAAAACATTCAGTACTTC. This codes for CASSPGDGKNIQYF.

The chain carries TRBV10-2 and TRBJ1-4; 8 positions match TRBD1. The germline CDR1 and CDR2 sequences are WSHSY and SAAADI. The CDR3 consists of 15 residues. V gave up 1 base and J gave up 3 bases; unmatched junction bases: 1. The CDR3, as DNA: TGCGCCAGCAGTGAGTTGGACAGGGCTAATGAAAAACTGTTTTTT. Translating gives CASSELDRANEKLFF.

V and J are TRBV19 and TRBJ2-1; 9 nucleotides match TRBD2. CDR1 is LNHDA, CDR2 SQIVND, per germline (reference sequence). This CDR3 has 17 residues. Trimming cost V 5 bases and J 4 bases; bases outside gene matches: 12. The CDR3 coding sequence is TGTGCCAGTAGTCCACTTCTCATTAGCGGGAGTTACAATGAGCAGTTCTTC. Translating gives CASSPLLISGSYNEQFF.

V gene TRBV27 combines with J gene TRBJ2-7; no clear D gene. The CDR3 sequence is 15 residues long. V gave up 3 bases and J gave up 3 bases, with 15 bases separating them. Germline V gives CDR1 MNHEY, CDR2 SMNVEV (reference sequence). CDR3 in DNA: TGTGCCAGCAGTTTGGGCCGTAGGGCCTACTACGAGCAGTACTTC. It is translated as CASSLGRRAYYEQYF.

The chain links TRBV27 to TRBJ2-5; D uncertain. From germline, CDR1 is MNHEY and CDR2 SMNVEV (reference sequence). The V and J ends lost 6 bases and 3 bases respectively, with 14 bases between them. The CDR3 spans 14 residues. CDR3 protein: CASRGGVPKETQYF. DNA for the CDR3: TGTGCCAGCAGAGGTGGGGTTCCGAAAGAGACCCAGTACTTC.

The chain joins TRBV7-9 to TRBJ2-5; maybe TRBD1 (6 bases). The germline CDR1 and CDR2 sequences are SEHNR and FQNEAQ (reference sequence). The CDR3 totals 15 residues. Trimming took 5 bases from V and 3 from J, leaving 16 bases between them. CDR3 region: CASSLGRRTEETQYF. In DNA form, the CDR3 reads TGTGCCAGCAGCCTGGGACGTCGGACAGAAGAGACCCAGTACTTC.

This chain connects TRBV13 to TRBJ1-4; 7 bases are shared with TRBD1. Germline assignment: CDR1 PRHDT and CDR2 FYEKMQ (reference sequence). This CDR3 comprises 16 residues. Unmatched junction bases numbered 4, after V lost 3 bases and J lost 0 bases. CDR3 nucleotide sequence: TGTGCCAGCAGCTTCGTCGGGACAGCAACTAATGAAAAACTGTTTTTT. Translating gives CASSFVGTATNEKLFF.